This T cell receptor beta chain was retrieved from a study of OX40 agonist ivuxolimab in advanced cancers. At the level of the whole study: Ivuxolimab was a fully human IgG2 agonistic monoclonal antibody targeting the costimulatory receptor OX40 (CD134). Intravenous ivuxolimab was administered to patients every 2 weeks at six dose levels: 0.01, 0.1, 0.3, 1.5, 3 and 10 mg/kg. Of the 50 or so patients in dose escalation, about 20 had hepatocellular carcinoma, about 15 had melanoma, 9 had renal cell carcinoma and 9 had head and neck cancer. In the dose-escalation cohort, 65% to 85% of patients were male, and the mean age was around 65 years with a range of roughly 23 to 90. Patients were allowed to have had prior anti-PD-1, anti-PD-L1 or anti-CTLA-4 therapy, and 40% of the dose-escalation patients had previously received checkpoint inhibitors. Partial responses were achieved by three dose-escalation patients, of whom one had hepatocellular carcinoma and two had cutaneous melanoma. Peripheral TCRbeta sequencing was intended to test whether TCR sequence diversity was altered and clonal T-cell expansion was caused by ivuxolimab. The paper describes the monotherapy dose-escalation part (N ≈ 51 patients) of the phase I trial of ivuxolimab.

General findings and caveats noted by the study authors: On average, CD8+ T cells showed more expanded clones than CD4+ T cells after ivuxolimab. Low levels of normalized T-cell clonal expansion were also shown by some nonresponding patients. At doses from 0.1 to 3.0 mg/kg, clonal expansion was seen in both CD4+ and CD8+ blood T cells between baseline and week 6. Which antigens the clonally expanded peripheral T cells were specific for was not determined. In the 0.1-3.0 mg/kg groups, partial responders were among the patients with the lowest normalized peripheral clonal expansion, particularly in CD8+ T cells.

To sequence the TCRbeta CDR3 region, genomic DNA was isolated from the sorted cells. The immunoSEQ Assay was used for sequencing of TCRbeta CDR3 regions. Held by TCRdb, this immuneACCESS table contains in-frame sequences only and omits some clones. Under half of the omission traces to an unresolved V gene where checked; the cause of the rest is unknown. This sample gives almost 50,000 clones in total; 81% of them show up just once. The ten largest clones add up to about 7% of the sample. This clone has more than one count but fewer than ten. It has no known antigen specificity. There are no base qualities to consult, and no much larger clone falls within one base. Patients with autoimmune disease history or receiving systemic immunosuppression were excluded from the trial. Peripheral blood for TCR sequencing was collected from all dose cohorts at baseline, on cycle 4 day 1, and on cycle 7 day 1. Samples were obtained from an open-label, multicenter, first-in-human phase I dose-escalation trial of ivuxolimab. Adults with locally advanced or metastatic melanoma, renal cell, hepatocellular, or head and neck squamous cell carcinoma were enrolled in the trial. Before TCR sequencing, CD4+ and CD8+ T cells were separately sorted from peripheral blood.

The junction shows trimming of 3 bases on V and 5 bases on J, and the gene matches do not reach 6 bases of it. Spanning cysteine to phenylalanine, the CDR3 consists of 15 amino acids. The kept DNA is CDR3 alone, 45 bases in frame from the first base. Sequences KGHSH (CDR1) and LQKENI (CDR2) are obtained from the germline V gene. The V and J segments used are TRBV18 and TRBJ2-2, and 7 junction bases match TRBD1. The TCR originated in an adult with an advanced solid tumor such as melanoma, head and neck, liver or kidney cancer. The sequencing here drew on CD4+ or CD8+ T cells sorted from blood, taken in a trial of the OX40 agonist ivuxolimab. The DNA is TGTGCCAGCTCACCTGCACAGGGGTGGACCGGGGAGCTGTTTTTT. It specifies CASSPAQGWTGELFF.